This passage covers 30 T cell receptor beta chains from one sample sequenced in a study of T cell clusters in autoimmune cytopenias. TRB was amplified from around 0.25 ug of peripheral blood genomic DNA per sample. One tube held mixed TRB-A and TRB-B primer pools for touch-down PCR. TCRdb reprocessed the multiplex PCR reads and stores each CDR3 protein as one record, lacking DNA. Its listing shows fewer than 2,000 distinct CDR3 sequences. Sequenced: peripheral blood. These receptor sequences come from a human donor with an autoimmune cytopenia or autoimmune hepatitis (not recorded which).

The rearrangement uses TRBV24-1 and TRBJ1-1. This CDR3 contains 11 residues. Germline V gives CDR1 KGHDR, CDR2 SFDVKD. The CDR3 sequence: CATSDLTMAFF.

This clonotype is identified as medium-sized (0.01 to 0.1%) from frequency. The chain links TRBV10-3 to TRBJ2-7; the D call of TRBD2 rests on TCRdb alone, since no DNA is present to check it. This CDR3 is built from 13 residues. Germline CDR1 ENHRY, CDR2 SYGVKD. The CDR3 reads CATLAGGPNEQYF.

The chain joins TRBV20-1 to TRBJ2-5; the D call of TRBD1 rests on TCRdb alone, since no DNA is present to check it. The CDR3 spans 15 residues. The V gene's germline CDR1 is DFQATT and CDR2 SNEGSKA (reference sequence). The chain's CDR3 is CSAKAGTGWAETQYF.

This clonotype ranks as large (0.1 to 1%) in terms of frequency. V is TRBV19 and J is TRBJ1-2; TCRdb reports TRBD1, a call that lacks DNA to check it against. This CDR3 has 17 amino acids. Germline CDR1 and CDR2: LNHDA and SQIVND (reference sequence). CDR3 amino acids: CASTDLLMGQGGYGYTF.

This clonotype counts as medium-sized by frequency. The chain recombines TRBV5-1 with TRBJ1-4; TCRdb reports TRBD1, a call that lacks DNA to check it against. CDR3 size: 17 residues. In germline, CDR1 is SGHRS, CDR2 YFSETQ. CDR3 amino acids: CASSTGTGAATNEKLFF. The full variable domain, rest sourced from reference TRBV5-1 and TRBJ1-4, is KAGVTQTPRYLIKTRGQQVTLSCSPISGHRSVSWYQQTPGQGLQFLFEYFSETQRNKGNFPGRFSGRQFSNSRSEMNVSTLELGDSALYLCASSTGTGAATNEKLFFGSGTQLSVL.

This clonotype is classed as medium-sized by frequency. The chain couples TRBV27 to TRBJ2-7; lacking DNA, the TRBD2 call made by TCRdb goes unchecked. The CDR3 is 12 residues long. Germline lookup yields CDR1 MNHEY and CDR2 SMNVEV (reference sequence). This CDR3 reads CASSPRSNEQYF.

The chain employs TRBV6-5 and TRBJ1-1. The CDR3 loop spans 11 amino acids. Germline loops: CDR1 MNHEY, CDR2 SVGAGI. The CDR3 loop reads CASRAGGEAFF.

Considering frequency, this clonotype is medium-sized. The chain couples TRBV20-1 to TRBJ1-4; TCRdb's D call of TRBD1 is untestable without DNA. The CDR3 has 15 amino acids. Germline V CDR1 and CDR2: DFQATT, SNEGSKA (reference sequence). The CDR3 reads CSARVPGQKGEKLFF.

This clonotype shows up as medium-sized by frequency. The chain is built from TRBV6-5 and TRBJ2-1; the TCRdb call, TRBD1, lacks DNA for checking. Germline V gene sequence: CDR1 MNHEY, CDR2 SVGAGI. The CDR3 contains 15 residues. CDR3 loop: CASRMPGQGYNEQFF.

The CDR3: CASSTEREVLYEQYF. The V and J genes are TRBV21-1 and TRBJ2-7; TCRdb's D gene call, TRBD2, goes unchecked for lack of DNA. TRBV21-1 is a recognized pseudogene. The CDR3 sequence is 15 residues long.

The chain combines TRBV20-1 with TRBJ1-1; the D call of TRBD1 rests on TCRdb alone, since no DNA is present to check it. This CDR3 comprises 15 residues. CDR1 DFQATT and CDR2 SNEGSKA come from the germline V gene (reference sequence). The CDR3 region is CSAREPQGGFAEAFF.

This clonotype is deemed medium-sized by its frequency. V gene TRBV27 combines with J gene TRBJ1-5; TCRdb proposes TRBD1, but this gene call is untestable without DNA. Germline values: CDR1 MNHEY, CDR2 SMNVEV (reference sequence). The CDR3 is 13 amino acids. The CDR3: CASSEPGGQPQHF.

This clonotype is identified as medium-sized from frequency. The rearrangement uses TRBV19 and TRBJ2-1; absent DNA, TCRdb's TRBD1 call cannot be checked. There are 17 residues in the CDR3. CDR1 and CDR2 from the germline V gene are LNHDA and SQIVND (reference sequence). This chain's CDR3 is CASSILVGTGVQGEQFF. Using reference TRBV19 and TRBJ2-1 for the parts outside the CDR3, the full variable domain is DGGITQSPKYLFRKEGQNVTLSCEQNLNHDAMYWYRQDPGQGLRLIYYSQIVNDFQKGDIAEGYSVSREKKESFPLTVTSAQKNPTAFYLCASSILVGTGVQGEQFFGPGTRLTVL.

This chain connects TRBV5-4 to TRBJ1-1; TCRdb's D call, TRBD1, is unchecked because there is no DNA. CDR1 is SGHNT, CDR2 YYREEE, per germline (reference sequence). The CDR3 has 15 residues. CDR3 loop: CASSAGARENTEAFF.

This clonotype is large by frequency. The chain joins TRBV29-1 to TRBJ2-1; TCRdb's D gene call, TRBD1, goes unchecked for lack of DNA. CDR3 length equals 15 residues. The germline V gene encodes CDR1 SQVTM and CDR2 ANQGSEA. CDR3 protein: CSVEKGQGALDEQFF.

Measured by frequency, this clonotype is medium-sized. This chain joins TRBV6-1 and TRBJ1-5; TCRdb proposes TRBD1, but this gene call is untestable without DNA. The CDR3 contains 14 residues. Looked up from germline, CDR1 is MNHNS and CDR2 is SASEGT. CDR3: CASTQTGLSQPQHF.

This clonotype shows up as large by frequency. The V and J genes are TRBV6-5 and TRBJ1-2; TCRdb picks TRBD1, but there is no DNA to check that call. Germline V gene data show CDR1 as MNHEY and CDR2 as SVGAGI. This CDR3 has 13 amino acids. CDR3 sequence reads: CASSYGAGYGYTF.

This chain links TRBV20-1 with TRBJ1-1. Germline V lookup: CDR1 DFQATT, CDR2 SNEGSKA (reference sequence). The CDR3 covers 14 residues. The CDR3 is CSARDRIPDTEAFF.

This clonotype counts as medium-sized by frequency. The CDR3 reads CASSSRTSGSFNEQFF. V gene TRBV12-3 or TRBV12-4 combines with J gene TRBJ2-1; the TRBD2 assignment by TCRdb is unverifiable without DNA. This CDR3 has 16 residues.

This clonotype registers medium-sized by frequency. V usage is TRBV10-2 and J usage is TRBJ2-2; with no DNA, the TCRdb D assignment of TRBD2 cannot be verified. This CDR3 is 16 amino acids long. Looked up from germline, CDR1 is WSHSY and CDR2 is SAAADI. The CDR3 reads CASSPAGGITSGELFF.

Its frequency marks this clonotype as medium-sized (0.01 to 0.1%). This rearrangement joins TRBV15 to TRBJ2-7; checking the TCRdb D call of TRBD2 is not possible without DNA. The germline V gene encodes CDR1 LNHNV and CDR2 YYDKDF (reference sequence). CDR3 length: 15 residues. This CDR3 is CATSTRTSGSNEQYF.

This clonotype shows up as medium-sized (0.01 to 0.1%) by frequency. The chain joins TRBV27 to TRBJ2-4. CDR3 length: 14 amino acids. CDR1 and CDR2 (germline): MNHEY, SMNVEV (reference sequence). The CDR3 here is CASSLSRSKNIQYF.

The gene calls are TRBV7-2 and TRBJ1-6. Germline CDR1 is SGHTA and CDR2 is FQGNSA. The CDR3 extends over 14 amino acids. CDR3 sequence reads: CASSLAATNSPLHF.

V and J are TRBV6-1 and TRBJ1-3. The CDR3 loop spans 14 amino acids. Germline CDR1 MNHNS, CDR2 SASEGT. The CDR3 loop is CASSGESSGNTIYF.

By frequency, this clonotype registers medium-sized. The chain couples TRBV30 to TRBJ1-3. The CDR3 length is 15 residues. The germline V gene encodes CDR1 GTSNPN and CDR2 SVGIG (reference sequence). Here the CDR3 reads CAWSLGQSSGNTIYF.

The chain uses TRBV12-3 or TRBV12-4 and TRBJ1-1; TCRdb outputs TRBD1, but without DNA this stays unchecked. The CDR3 consists of 14 residues. CDR3 region: CASSTGTVNTEAFF.

This clonotype is labeled medium-sized (0.01 to 0.1%) based on frequency. The chain couples TRBV12-3 or TRBV12-4 to TRBJ2-1; TCRdb picks TRBD2, but there is no DNA to check that call. The CDR3 loop spans 15 amino acids. Here the CDR3 reads CASSLILVGYNEQFF.

This clonotype is labeled medium-sized based on frequency. This rearrangement joins TRBV5-6 to TRBJ1-5. Germline values: CDR1 SGHDT, CDR2 YYEEEE. This CDR3 has 13 residues. CDR3 in amino acids: CASSLAGMQPQHF.

This clonotype registers medium-sized by frequency. This chain links TRBV30 with TRBJ1-3; TCRdb lists TRBD1, though no DNA is available to test this call. From germline, CDR1 is GTSNPN and CDR2 SVGIG (reference sequence). The CDR3 extends over 17 amino acids. This chain's CDR3 is CAWSRDRGPSSGNTIYF.

This clonotype ranks as medium-sized in terms of frequency. The gene calls are TRBV6-6 and TRBJ1-1; TCRdb outputs TRBD1, but without DNA this stays unchecked. From germline, CDR1 is MNHNY and CDR2 SVGAGI (reference sequence). The CDR3 covers 13 residues. The chain's CDR3 is CASSRGRNTEAFF.